A selection of T cell receptor beta chains follows, all from one sample in a study of HIV-infected patients and healthy controls. From the 5' RACE reads, TCRdb called clonotypes with MiXCR, one entry per CDR3 protein. The sample shows tens of thousands of distinct CDR3 sequences, roughly a fifth of them seen only once. The sequenced material came from CD4+ T cells from blood. All receptors come from a human donor in good health. Both conserved end residues are part of each CDR3. Fields, in order: CDR3 DNA, CDR3 protein, D gene, J gene, V gene, clone size. D genes are given only for firm matches. Only part of the rows carry a size: once, few, many, or a class if the clone is expanded.

TGTGCCACCCATGGGAGGGCGAACACCGGGGAGCTGTTTTTT,CATHGRANTGELFF,TRBD2,TRBJ2-2,TRBV19,.
TGTGCCAGTAGTCCAACTTGGGGCACCTCAGGCTCAGATACGCAGTATTTT,CASSPTWGTSGSDTQYF,.,TRBJ2-3,TRBV19,few
TGCAGCGTTGTGGGCAGCTACAATGAGCAGTTCTTC,CSVVGSYNEQFF,.,TRBJ2-1,TRBV29-1,many
TGTGCCAGCAGGGGGTGGGGGAATGAGCAGTTCTTC,CASRGWGNEQFF,.,TRBJ2-1,TRBV6-1,.
TGTGCCAGCAGTTACTCGAGAAGGGGACGGACCTACGAGCAGTACTTC,CASSYSRRGRTYEQYF,.,TRBJ2-7,TRBV6-2/TRBV6-3,.
TGTGCCATCAGTGGGCACGACGGGGCGGTGGGGAGCGAGCAGTACTTC,CAISGHDGAVGSEQYF,.,TRBJ2-7,TRBV10-3,few
TGTGCCAGTAGGAAGGGGGCAAACGATGGCTACACCTTC,CASRKGANDGYTF,TRBD1,TRBJ1-2,TRBV19,few
TGTGCCTGGAGCCCGTCCGGGACAGGGAGCTACACCTTC,CAWSPSGTGSYTF,TRBD1,TRBJ1-2,TRBV30,once
TGCAGTGCTAGAGATCCCGTAGACGCTTTCTTT,CSARDPVDAFF,.,TRBJ1-1,TRBV20-1,many
TGTGCCAGCAGTTTCAGGGTGAGCGGTGTCACTGAAGCTTTCTTT,CASSFRVSGVTEAFF,.,TRBJ1-1,TRBV5-6,many
TGTGCCACCAGTGACTGGACTAGCGGGAGATACGAGCAGTACTTC,CATSDWTSGRYEQYF,TRBD2,TRBJ2-7,TRBV24-1,many
TGTGCCAGCAGTGAACAGGGAGGAGGGGACTATGGCTACACCTTC,CASSEQGGGDYGYTF,.,TRBJ1-2,TRBV2,few
TGCAGTGCTGACCCTAGTGGATGGACTGAAGCTTTCTTT,CSADPSGWTEAFF,.,TRBJ1-1,TRBV20-1,many
TGCAGTGCTGGGGGGGGACAGAGAGACACCGGGGAGCTGTTTTTT,CSAGGGQRDTGELFF,.,TRBJ2-2,TRBV20-1,few
TGTGCCAGCAGAGTACTCAACAGGGGCAAGGATTCACCCCTCCACTTT,CASRVLNRGKDSPLHF,TRBD1,TRBJ1-6,TRBV6-5,many
TGTGCCAGCTCCTTGCCGGGAAGTGATACGCAGTATTTT,CASSLPGSDTQYF,.,TRBJ2-3,TRBV7-2,many
TGCAGCGTTGAAGATCTAGGGACAGGGGGCTGGTACGAGCAGTACTTC,CSVEDLGTGGWYEQYF,TRBD1,TRBJ2-7,TRBV29-1,many